The sequence of this T cell receptor (beta chain) was determined in a study of T cell responses to AZD1222 COVID-19 vaccine. Study-wide results and limits: Repertoire collection took place solely once the T cell response had peaked.

As regards this clone: No antigen is known for it.

CDR3 length equals 15 residues. CDR1 is MNHEY and CDR2 is SVGAGI in the germline V gene. V was shortened by 5 bases and J by 0 bases, with 13 bases between the two germline ends. Assay: immunoSEQ multiplex PCR; the TCRdb copy retains only in-frame clones and omits some. The repertoire consists of about 170,000 clones, with 87% occurring once and the leading ten covering approximately 0.97%. The chain joins TRBV6-5 to TRBJ1-1; perhaps TRBD1 as D (5 bases). The source material was peripheral blood, sampled 28 days after the second AZD1222 dose. This TCR was recovered from an adult who received the AZD1222 COVID-19 vaccine. The CDR3 region has the DNA TGTGCCAGCAGTCCCACGGGACGGATGAACACTGAAGCTTTCTTT. It is translated as CASSPTGRMNTEAFF.